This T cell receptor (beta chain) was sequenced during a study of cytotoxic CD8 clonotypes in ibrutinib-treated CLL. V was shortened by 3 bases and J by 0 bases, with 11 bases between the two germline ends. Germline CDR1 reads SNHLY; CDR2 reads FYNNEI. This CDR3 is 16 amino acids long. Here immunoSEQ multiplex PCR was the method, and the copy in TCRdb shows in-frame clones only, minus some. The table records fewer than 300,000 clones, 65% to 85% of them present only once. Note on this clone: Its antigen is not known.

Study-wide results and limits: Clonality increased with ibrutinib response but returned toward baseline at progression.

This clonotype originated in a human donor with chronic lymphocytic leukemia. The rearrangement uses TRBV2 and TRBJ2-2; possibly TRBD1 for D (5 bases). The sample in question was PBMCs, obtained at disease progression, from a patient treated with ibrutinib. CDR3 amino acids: CASSEGPSPNTGELFF. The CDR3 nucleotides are TGTGCCAGCAGTGAGGGGCCAAGCCCGAACACCGGGGAGCTGTTTTTT.